This record looks at one T cell receptor beta chain sequence and its context. Germline CDR1 LGHNA, CDR2 YNFKEQ. The ends were cut back, 2 bases at V and 4 bases at J, with 8 bases in the middle. CDR3 length: 13 residues. The sample originates from a study of cytomegalovirus exposure and HLA in healthy donors. Study at large: The same platform as the approximately 660 first-cohort repertoires was used for the 120 validation repertoires, a later analysis reported.

Generated by immunoSEQ multiplex PCR, the TCRdb table keeps only in-frame clones and is missing some. The sample has tens of thousands of clones; about four fifths are singletons. Sequencing used PBMCs. V gene TRBV4-2 combines with J gene TRBJ2-5; D remains ambiguous. The clonotype originates from a woman aged 18-29 years in good health and CMV-seropositive. The CDR3 region has the DNA TGTGCCAGCAGCCAACTCCTGAGAGAGACCCAGTACTTC. Translating gives CASSQLLRETQYF.